This TCR beta chain was observed in a study of T-cell reconstitution after alpha-beta-depleted transplantation in children. With 7 bases clipped from V and 4 bases from J, the junction kept 9 bases outside the gene matches. The CDR3 consists of 14 residues. In germline, CDR1 is WSHSY, CDR2 SAAADI. The TCRbeta library incorporated unique molecular identifiers. Using its own MiXCR run on the PCR reads, TCRdb lists one record per CDR3 protein. The repertoire holds around 300,000 distinct CDR3 sequences, with 20% to 30% as singletons. General observations from the study: Among T cells one year after transplant, newly produced cells accounted for most counts and diversity.

For this clonotype: The antigen is not known.

This clonotype originated in a male patient younger than 18 who had a stem cell transplant for acute lymphoblastic leukemia, so the T cells may come from the graft donor. Material: PBMCs, mostly from graft donor cells, obtained 180 days after TCRalphabeta/CD19-depleted stem cell transplant. V usage is TRBV10-2 and J usage is TRBJ2-7; 8 positions match TRBD1. The CDR3 nucleotides are TGCGCCAGCATGTACAGGGGGTCCGAATACGAGCAGTACTTC. This codes for CASMYRGSEYEQYF.